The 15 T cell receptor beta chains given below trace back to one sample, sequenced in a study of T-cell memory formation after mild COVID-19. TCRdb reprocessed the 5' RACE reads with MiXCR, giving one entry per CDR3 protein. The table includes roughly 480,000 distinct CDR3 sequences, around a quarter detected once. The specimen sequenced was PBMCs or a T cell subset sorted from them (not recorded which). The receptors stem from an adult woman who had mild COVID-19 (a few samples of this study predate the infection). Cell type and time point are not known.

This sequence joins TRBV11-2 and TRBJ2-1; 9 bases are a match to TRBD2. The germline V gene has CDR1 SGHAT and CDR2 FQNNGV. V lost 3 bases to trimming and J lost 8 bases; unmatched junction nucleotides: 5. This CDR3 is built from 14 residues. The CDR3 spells CASSFGGGAYEQFF. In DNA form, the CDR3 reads TGTGCCAGCAGCTTTGGCGGGGGGGCCTATGAGCAGTTCTTC.

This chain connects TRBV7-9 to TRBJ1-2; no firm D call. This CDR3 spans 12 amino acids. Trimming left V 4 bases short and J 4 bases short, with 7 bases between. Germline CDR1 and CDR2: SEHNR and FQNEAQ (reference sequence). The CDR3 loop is CASSSPIYGYTF. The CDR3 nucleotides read TGTGCCAGCAGCTCACCGATCTATGGCTACACCTTC.

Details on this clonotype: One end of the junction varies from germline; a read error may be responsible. DNA for the CDR3: TGTGCCAGCGGCTTAGGGCCACAGAGCAATCAGCCCCAGCATTTT. Its translation: CASGLGPQSNQPQHF. The rearrangement joins TRBV7-2 to TRBJ1-5; no clear D gene. This CDR3 contains 15 residues. Germline loops: CDR1 SGHTA, CDR2 FQGNSA.

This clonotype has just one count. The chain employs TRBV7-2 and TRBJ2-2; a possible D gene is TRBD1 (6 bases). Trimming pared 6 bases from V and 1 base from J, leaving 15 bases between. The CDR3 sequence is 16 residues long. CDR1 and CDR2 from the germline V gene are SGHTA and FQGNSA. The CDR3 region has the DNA TGTGCCAGCAGTCCGAGGTGGGACATGAACACCGGGGAGCTGTTTTTT. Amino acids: CASSPRWDMNTGELFF.

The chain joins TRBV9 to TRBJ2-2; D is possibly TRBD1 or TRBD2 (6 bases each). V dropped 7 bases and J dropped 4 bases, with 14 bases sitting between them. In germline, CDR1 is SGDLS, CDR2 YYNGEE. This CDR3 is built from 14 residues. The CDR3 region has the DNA TGTGCCAGCCGTAGGGGGGACGGCACCGGGGAGCTGTTTTTT. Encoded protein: CASRRGDGTGELFF.

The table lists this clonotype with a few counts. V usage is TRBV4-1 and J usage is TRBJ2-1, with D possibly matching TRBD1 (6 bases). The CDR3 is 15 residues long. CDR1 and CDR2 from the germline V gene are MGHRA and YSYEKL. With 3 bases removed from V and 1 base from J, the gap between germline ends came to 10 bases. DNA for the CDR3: TGCGCCAGCAGCCAGCTCGACAGGTCCTACAATGAGCAGTTCTTC. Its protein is CASSQLDRSYNEQFF.

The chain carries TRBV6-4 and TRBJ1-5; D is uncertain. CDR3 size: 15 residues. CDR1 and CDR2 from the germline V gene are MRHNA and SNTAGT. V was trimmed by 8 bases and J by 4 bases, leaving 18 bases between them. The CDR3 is CASPRAPPGNQPQHF. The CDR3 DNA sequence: TGTGCCAGCCCCCGGGCTCCTCCCGGGAATCAGCCCCAGCATTTT.

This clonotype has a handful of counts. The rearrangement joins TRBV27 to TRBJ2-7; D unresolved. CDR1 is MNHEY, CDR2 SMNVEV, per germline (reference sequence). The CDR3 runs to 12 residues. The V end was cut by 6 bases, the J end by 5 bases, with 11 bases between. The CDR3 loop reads CASRGLGHEQYF. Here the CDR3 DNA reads TGTGCCAGCAGGGGTCTTGGGCACGAGCAGTACTTC.

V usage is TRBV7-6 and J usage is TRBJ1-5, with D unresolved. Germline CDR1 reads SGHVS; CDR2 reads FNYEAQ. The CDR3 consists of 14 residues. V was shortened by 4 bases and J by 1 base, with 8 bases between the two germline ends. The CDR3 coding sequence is TGTGCCAGCAGCTCAGGCGCGAGCAATCAGCCCCAGCATTTT. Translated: CASSSGASNQPQHF.

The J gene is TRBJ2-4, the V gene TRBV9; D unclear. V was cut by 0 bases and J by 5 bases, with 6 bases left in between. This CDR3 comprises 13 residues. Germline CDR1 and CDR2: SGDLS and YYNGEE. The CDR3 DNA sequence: TGTGCCAGCAGCGTAGGCCTTCAAAACATTCAGTACTTC. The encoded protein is CASSVGLQNIQYF. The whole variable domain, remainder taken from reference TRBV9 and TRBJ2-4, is DSGVTQTPKHLITATGQRVTLRCSPRSGDLSVYWYQQSLDQGLQFLIQYYNGEERAKGNILERFSAQQFPDLHSELNLSSLELGDSALYFCASSVGLQNIQYFGAGTRLSVL.

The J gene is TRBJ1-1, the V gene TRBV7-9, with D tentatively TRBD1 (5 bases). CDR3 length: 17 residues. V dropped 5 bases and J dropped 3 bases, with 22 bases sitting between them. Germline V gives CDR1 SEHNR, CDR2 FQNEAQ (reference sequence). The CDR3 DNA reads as TGTGCCAGCAGCCCCAGCGTAAGGGACGGTTTGGACACTGAAGCTTTCTTT. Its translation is CASSPSVRDGLDTEAFF.

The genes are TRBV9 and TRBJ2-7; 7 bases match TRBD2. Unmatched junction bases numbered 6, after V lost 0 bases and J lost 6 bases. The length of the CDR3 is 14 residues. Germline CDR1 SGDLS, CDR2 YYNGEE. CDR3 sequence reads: CASSVDPGGSEQYF. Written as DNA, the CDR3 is TGTGCCAGCAGCGTAGATCCGGGGGGAAGCGAGCAGTACTTC.

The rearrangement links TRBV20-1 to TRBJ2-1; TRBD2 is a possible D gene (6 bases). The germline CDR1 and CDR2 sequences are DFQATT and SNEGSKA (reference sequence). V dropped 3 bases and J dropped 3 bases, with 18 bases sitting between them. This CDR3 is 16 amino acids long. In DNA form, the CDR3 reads TGCAGTGCTAGCCCATTTCCCCTTAGCGGCTACAATGAGCAGTTCTTC. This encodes CSASPFPLSGYNEQFF.

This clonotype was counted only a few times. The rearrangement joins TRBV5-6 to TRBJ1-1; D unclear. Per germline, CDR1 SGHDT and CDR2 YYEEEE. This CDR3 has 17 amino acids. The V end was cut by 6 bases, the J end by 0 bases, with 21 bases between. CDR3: CASTVLGRMLMNTEAFF. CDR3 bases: TGTGCCAGCACCGTCCTGGGCAGAATGTTAATGAACACTGAAGCTTTCTTT.

CDR3 in DNA: TGTGCCATCAGTGTGCTAGTGGGAAGGGACACTGAAGCTTTCTTT. Protein: CAISVLVGRDTEAFF. The genes are TRBV10-3 and TRBJ1-1; D unresolved. V was clipped by 4 bases and J by 3 bases, with 15 bases between them. The CDR3 extends over 15 amino acids. CDR1 and CDR2 from the germline V gene are ENHRY and SYGVKD.